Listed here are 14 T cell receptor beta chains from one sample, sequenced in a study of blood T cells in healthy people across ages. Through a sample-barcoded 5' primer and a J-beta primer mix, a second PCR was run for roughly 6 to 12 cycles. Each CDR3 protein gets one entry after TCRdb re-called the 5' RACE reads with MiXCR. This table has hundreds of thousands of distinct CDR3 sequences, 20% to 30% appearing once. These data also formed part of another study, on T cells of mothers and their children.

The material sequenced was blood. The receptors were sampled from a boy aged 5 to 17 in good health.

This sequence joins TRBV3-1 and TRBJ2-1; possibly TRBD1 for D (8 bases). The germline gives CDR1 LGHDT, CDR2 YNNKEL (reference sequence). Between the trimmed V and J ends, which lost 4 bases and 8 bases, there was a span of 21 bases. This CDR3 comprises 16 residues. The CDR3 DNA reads TGTGCCAGCAGCCCTCAGGGGGCGGGAGAGCTGGATGAGCAGTTCTTC. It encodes CASSPQGAGELDEQFF.

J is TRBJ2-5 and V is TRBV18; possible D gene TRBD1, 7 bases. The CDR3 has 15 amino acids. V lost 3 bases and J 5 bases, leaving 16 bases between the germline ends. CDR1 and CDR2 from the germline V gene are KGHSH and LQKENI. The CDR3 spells CASSPAEGARETQYF. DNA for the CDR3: TGTGCCAGCTCACCCGCGGAGGGGGCACGGGAGACCCAGTACTTC.

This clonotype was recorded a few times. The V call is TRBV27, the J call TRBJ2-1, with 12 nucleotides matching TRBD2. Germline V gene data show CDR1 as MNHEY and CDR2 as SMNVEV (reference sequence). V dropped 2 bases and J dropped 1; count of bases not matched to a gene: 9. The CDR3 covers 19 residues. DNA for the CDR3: TGTGCCAGCAGTTTAAATGGGGCTAGCGGGGGGGGGTCCTACAATGAGCAGTTCTTC. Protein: CASSLNGASGGGSYNEQFF.

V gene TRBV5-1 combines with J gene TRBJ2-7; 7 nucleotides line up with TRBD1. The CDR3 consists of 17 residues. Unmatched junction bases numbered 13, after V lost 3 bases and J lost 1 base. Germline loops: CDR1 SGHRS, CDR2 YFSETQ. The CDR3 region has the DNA TGCGCCAGCAGCTCTCGCTCGGACAGGAGCACTTCCTACGAGCAGTACTTC. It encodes CASSSRSDRSTSYEQYF.

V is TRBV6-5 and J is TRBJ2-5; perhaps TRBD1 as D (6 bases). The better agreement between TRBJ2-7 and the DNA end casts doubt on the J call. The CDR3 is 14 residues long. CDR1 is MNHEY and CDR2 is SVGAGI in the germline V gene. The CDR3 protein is CASSYSQGLYEQYF. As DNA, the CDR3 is TGTGCCAGCAGTTACTCGCAGGGGTTGTACGAGCAGTACTTC.

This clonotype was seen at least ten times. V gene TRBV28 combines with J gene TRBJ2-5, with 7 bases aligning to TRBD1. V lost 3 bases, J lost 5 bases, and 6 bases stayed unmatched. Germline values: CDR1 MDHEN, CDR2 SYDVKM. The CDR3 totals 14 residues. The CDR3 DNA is TGTGCCAGCAGTTTCGGACAGGCGCGGGAGACCCAGTACTTC. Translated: CASSFGQARETQYF.

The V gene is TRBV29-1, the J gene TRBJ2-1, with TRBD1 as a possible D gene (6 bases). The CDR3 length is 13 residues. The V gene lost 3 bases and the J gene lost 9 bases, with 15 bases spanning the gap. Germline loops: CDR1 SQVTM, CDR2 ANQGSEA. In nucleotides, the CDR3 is TGCAGCGTTGACAGGGGCTACATGGGTGAGCAGTTCTTC. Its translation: CSVDRGYMGEQFF.

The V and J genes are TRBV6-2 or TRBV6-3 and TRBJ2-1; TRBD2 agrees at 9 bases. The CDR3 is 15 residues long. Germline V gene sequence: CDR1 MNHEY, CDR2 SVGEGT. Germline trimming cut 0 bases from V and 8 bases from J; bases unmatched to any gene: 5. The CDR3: CASSYSAGGLDEQFF. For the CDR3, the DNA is TGTGCCAGCAGTTACTCAGCGGGAGGTTTGGATGAGCAGTTCTTC.

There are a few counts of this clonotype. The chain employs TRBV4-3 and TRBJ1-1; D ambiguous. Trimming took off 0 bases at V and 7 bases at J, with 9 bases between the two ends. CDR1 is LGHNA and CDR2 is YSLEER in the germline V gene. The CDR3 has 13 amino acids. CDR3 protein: CASSQDAGLEAFF. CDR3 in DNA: TGCGCCAGCAGCCAAGATGCCGGACTTGAAGCTTTCTTT.

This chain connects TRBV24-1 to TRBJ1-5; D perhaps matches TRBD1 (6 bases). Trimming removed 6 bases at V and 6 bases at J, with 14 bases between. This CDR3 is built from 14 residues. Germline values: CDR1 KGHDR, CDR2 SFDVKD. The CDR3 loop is CATSPTGLGQPQHF. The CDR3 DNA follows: TGTGCCACCAGTCCCACAGGGCTTGGTCAGCCCCAGCATTTT.

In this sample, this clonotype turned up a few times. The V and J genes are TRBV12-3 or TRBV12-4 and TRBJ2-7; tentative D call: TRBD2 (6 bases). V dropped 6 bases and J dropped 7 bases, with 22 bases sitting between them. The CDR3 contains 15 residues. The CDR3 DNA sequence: TGTGCCAGCAGCTCCCGGGACTTCCCCCTGGATGAGCAGTACTTC. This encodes CASSSRDFPLDEQYF.

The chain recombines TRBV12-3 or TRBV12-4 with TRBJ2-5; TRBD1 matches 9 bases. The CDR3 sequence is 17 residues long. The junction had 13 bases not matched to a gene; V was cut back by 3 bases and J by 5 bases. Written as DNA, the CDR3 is TGTGCCAGCAGTTTCAACAGGGGGCGCCAGGATGTCGAGACCCAGTACTTC. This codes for CASSFNRGRQDVETQYF.

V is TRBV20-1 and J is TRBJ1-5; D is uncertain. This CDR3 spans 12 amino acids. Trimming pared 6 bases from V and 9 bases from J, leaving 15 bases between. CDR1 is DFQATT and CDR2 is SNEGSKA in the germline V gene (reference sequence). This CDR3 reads CSASDRRRPQHF. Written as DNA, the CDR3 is TGCAGTGCGTCTGACCGGAGGAGGCCCCAGCATTTT.

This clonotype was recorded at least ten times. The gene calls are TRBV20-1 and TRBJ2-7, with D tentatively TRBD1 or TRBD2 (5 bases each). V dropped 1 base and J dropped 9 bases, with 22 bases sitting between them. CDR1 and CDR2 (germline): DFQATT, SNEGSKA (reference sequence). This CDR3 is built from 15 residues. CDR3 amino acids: CSARGGRGLLAPQYF. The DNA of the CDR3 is TGCAGTGCTAGAGGGGGTCGGGGCCTCCTCGCTCCGCAGTACTTC.